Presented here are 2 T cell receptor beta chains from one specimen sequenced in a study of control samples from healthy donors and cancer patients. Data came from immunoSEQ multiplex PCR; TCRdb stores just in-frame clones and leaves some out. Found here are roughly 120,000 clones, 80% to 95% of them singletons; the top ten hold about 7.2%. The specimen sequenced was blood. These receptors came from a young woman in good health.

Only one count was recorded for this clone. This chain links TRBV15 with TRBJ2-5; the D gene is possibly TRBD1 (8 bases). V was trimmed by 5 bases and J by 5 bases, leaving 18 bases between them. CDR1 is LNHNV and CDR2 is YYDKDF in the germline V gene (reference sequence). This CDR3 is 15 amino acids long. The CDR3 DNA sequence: TGTGCCACCAGCCGGACAGGGAGGGCGCGGGAGACCCAGTACTTC. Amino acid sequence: CATSRTGRARETQYF.

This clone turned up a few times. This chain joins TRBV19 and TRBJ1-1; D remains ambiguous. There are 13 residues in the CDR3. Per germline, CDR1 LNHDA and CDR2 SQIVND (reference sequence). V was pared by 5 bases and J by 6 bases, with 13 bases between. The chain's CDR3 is CASSPRQAAEAFF. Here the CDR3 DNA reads TGTGCCAGTAGTCCCCGGCAGGCGGCTGAAGCTTTCTTT. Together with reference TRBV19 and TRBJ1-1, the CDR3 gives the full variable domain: DGGITQSPKYLFRKEGQNVTLSCEQNLNHDAMYWYRQDPGQGLRLIYYSQIVNDFQKGDIAEGYSVSREKKESFPLTVTSAQKNPTAFYLCASSPRQAAEAFFGQGTRLTVV.